The clone carrying this T cell receptor (beta chain) was observed once. This specimen comes from a study of untreated major depressive disorder. The repertoire was sequenced with immunoSEQ multiplex PCR; TCRdb's copy has only in-frame clones and lacks some. The sample has more than 20,000 clones, just under 95% seen once; the top ten hold around 0.3%. Sequenced: CD4+ T cells from PBMCs. This clonotype was sampled from a man aged 25 to 40 in good health.

CDR3 DNA: TGTGCCAGCAGTCAAACCAATGGACACAATGAAAAACTGTTTTTT. Translation: CASSQTNGHNEKLFF. The chain is built from TRBV7-7 and TRBJ1-4; a possible D gene is TRBD1 (5 bases). The CDR3 has 15 residues. Germline-derived CDR1 and CDR2 are SSHAT and FNYEAQ (reference sequence). V shed 6 bases and J shed 5 bases, with 16 bases lying between them.